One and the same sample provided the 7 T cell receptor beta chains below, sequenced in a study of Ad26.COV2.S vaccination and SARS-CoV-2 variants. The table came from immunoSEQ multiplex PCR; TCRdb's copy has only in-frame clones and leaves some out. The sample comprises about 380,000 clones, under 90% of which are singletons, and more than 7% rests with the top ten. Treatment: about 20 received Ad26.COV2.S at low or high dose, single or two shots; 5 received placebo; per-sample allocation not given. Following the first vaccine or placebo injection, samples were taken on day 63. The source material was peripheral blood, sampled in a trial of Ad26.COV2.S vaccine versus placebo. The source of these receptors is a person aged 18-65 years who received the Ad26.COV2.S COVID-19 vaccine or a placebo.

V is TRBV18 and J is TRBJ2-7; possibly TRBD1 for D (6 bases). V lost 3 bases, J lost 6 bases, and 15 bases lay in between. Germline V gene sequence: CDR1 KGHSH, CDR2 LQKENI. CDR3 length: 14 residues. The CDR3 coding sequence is TGTGCCAGCTCACCCTATCGGCAGGGGTCCGAGCAGTACTTC. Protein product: CASSPYRQGSEQYF.

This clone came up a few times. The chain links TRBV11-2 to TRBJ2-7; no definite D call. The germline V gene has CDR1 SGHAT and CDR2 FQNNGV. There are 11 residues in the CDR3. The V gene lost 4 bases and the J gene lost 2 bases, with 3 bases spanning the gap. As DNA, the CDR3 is TGTGCCAGCAGCTCCCCCTACGAGCAGTACTTC. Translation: CASSSPYEQYF.

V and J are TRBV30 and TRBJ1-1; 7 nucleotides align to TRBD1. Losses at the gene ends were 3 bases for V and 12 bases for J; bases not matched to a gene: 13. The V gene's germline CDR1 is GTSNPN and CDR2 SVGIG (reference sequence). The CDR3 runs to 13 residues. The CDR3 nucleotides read TGTGCCTGGAGGCCCCAGGGGGAACGAAAGACTTTCTTT. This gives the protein CAWRPQGERKTFF.

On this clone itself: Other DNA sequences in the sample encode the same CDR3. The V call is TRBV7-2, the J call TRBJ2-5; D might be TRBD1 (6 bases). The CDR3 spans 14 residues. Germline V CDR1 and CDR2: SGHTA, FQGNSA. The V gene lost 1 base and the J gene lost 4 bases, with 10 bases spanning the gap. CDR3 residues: CASSLGARGETQYF. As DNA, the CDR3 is TGTGCCAGCAGCTTAGGCGCCAGGGGAGAGACCCAGTACTTC.

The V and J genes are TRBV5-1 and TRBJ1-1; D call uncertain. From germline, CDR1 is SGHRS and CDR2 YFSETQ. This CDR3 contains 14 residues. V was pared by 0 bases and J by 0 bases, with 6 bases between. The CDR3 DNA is TGCGCCAGCAGCTTGGATCAGATGAACACTGAAGCTTTCTTT. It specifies CASSLDQMNTEAFF. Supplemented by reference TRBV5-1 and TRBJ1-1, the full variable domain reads KAGVTQTPRYLIKTRGQQVTLSCSPISGHRSVSWYQQTPGQGLQFLFEYFSETQRNKGNFPGRFSGRQFSNSRSEMNVSTLELGDSALYLCASSLDQMNTEAFFGQGTRLTVV.

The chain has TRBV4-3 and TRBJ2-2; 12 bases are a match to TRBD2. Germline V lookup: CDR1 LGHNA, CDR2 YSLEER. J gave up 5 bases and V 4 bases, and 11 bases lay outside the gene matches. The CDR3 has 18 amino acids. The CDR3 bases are TGCGCCAGCAGCCTGAGCCCTAGCGGGGGGGCCTCAACCGGGGAGCTGTTTTTT. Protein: CASSLSPSGGASTGELFF.

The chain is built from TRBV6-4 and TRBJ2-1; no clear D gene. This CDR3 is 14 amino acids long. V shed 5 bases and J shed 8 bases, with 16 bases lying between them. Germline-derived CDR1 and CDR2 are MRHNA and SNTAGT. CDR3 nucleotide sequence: TGTGCCAGCAGTCCGGACCGTACTGGGTATGAGCAGTTCTTC. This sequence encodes CASSPDRTGYEQFF.